This T cell receptor beta chain emerged from a study of Tregs in tolerant kidney transplant recipients. Germline CDR1 reads GTSNPN; CDR2 reads SVGIG (reference sequence). V gave up 4 bases and J gave up 6 bases; unmatched junction bases: 6. The CDR3 spans 14 residues. Libraries were prepared by immunoSEQ multiplex PCR; TCRdb keeps only in-frame clonotypes and omits some of them. The table has roughly 250,000 clones, approximately 84% seen once; the top ten hold around 0.68%. The sample consisted of CD4+ T cells from blood. The rearrangement links TRBV30 to TRBJ2-2, with 9 nucleotides matching TRBD1. The receptor comes from a human donor in good health. The CDR3 sequence: CAWTRDRAAGELFF. In DNA form, the CDR3 reads TGTGCCTGGACTCGGGACAGGGCCGCCGGGGAGCTGTTTTTT.